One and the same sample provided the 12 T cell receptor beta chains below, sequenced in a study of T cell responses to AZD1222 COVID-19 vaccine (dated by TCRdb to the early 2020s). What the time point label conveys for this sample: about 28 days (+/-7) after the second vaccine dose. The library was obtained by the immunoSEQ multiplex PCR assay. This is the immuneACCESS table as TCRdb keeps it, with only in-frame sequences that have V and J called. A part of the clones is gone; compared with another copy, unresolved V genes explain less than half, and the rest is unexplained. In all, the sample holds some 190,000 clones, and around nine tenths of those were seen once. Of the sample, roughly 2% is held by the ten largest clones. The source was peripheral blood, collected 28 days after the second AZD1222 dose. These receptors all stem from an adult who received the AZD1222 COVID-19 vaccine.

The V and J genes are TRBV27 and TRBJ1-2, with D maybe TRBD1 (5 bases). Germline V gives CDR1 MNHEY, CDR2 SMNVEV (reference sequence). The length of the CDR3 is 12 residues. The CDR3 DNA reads TGTACTAGCTCTTCTGGGGGTTATGGCTACACCTTC. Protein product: CTSSSGGYGYTF.

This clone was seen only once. This CDR3 is CASRIPGQLHYGYTF. CDR3 sequence (DNA): TGTGCCAGTAGGATCCCGGGACAGCTGCACTATGGCTACACCTTC. The V call is TRBV19, the J call TRBJ1-2, with TRBD1 matching 7 bases. The V segment lost 6 bases and the J segment 3 bases; nucleotides outside the gene matches: 10. This CDR3 contains 15 residues. Germline CDR1 LNHDA, CDR2 SQIVND (reference sequence).

In nucleotides, the CDR3 is TGTGCCAGCAGCTTAGGTCTGGGGTCGACTTTCTTT. Translating gives CASSLGLGSTFF. V gene TRBV11-2 combines with J gene TRBJ1-1; no clear D. The length of the CDR3 is 12 residues. Germline V gene data show CDR1 as SGHAT and CDR2 as FQNNGV. The germline V and J ends were trimmed by 1 base and 12 bases, with 12 bases remaining between them.

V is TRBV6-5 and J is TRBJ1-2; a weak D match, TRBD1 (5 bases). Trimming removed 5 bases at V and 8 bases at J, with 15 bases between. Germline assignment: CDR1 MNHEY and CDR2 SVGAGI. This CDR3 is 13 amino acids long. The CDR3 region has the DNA TGTGCCAGCAGTAGGGACCCCGGGCGAGGCTACACCTTC. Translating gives CASSRDPGRGYTF.

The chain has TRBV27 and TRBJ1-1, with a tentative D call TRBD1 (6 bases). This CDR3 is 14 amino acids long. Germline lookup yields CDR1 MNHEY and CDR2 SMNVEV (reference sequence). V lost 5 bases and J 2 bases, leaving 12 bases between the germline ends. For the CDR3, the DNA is TGTGCCAGCAGTCCGCACAGGGACAACACTGAAGCTTTCTTT. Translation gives CASSPHRDNTEAFF.

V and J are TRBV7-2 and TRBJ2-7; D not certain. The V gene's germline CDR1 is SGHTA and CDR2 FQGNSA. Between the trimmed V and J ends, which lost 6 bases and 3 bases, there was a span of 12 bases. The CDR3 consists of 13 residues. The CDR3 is CASSSPFVYEQYF. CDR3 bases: TGTGCCAGCAGTTCCCCTTTTGTCTACGAGCAGTACTTC.

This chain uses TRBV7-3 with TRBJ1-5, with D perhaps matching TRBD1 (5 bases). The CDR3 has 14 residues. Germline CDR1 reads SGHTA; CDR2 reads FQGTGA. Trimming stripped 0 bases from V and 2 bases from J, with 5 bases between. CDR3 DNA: TGTGCCAGCAGCTTAACAGGGGGCAATCAGCCCCAGCATTTT. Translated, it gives CASSLTGGNQPQHF.

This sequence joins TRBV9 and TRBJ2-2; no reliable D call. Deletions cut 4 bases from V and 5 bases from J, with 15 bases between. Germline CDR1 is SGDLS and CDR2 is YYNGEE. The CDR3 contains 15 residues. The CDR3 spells CASSWLAEDTGELFF. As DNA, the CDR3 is TGTGCCAGCAGCTGGTTGGCAGAAGATACCGGGGAGCTGTTTTTT.

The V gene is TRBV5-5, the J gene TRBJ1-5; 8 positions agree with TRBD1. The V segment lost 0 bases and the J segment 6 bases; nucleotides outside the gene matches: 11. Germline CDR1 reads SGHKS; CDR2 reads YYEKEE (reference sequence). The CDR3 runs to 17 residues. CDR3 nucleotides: TGTGCCAGCAGCTTGGTCGCAGGGGGCGGAGGAATTCAGCCCCAGCATTTT. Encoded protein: CASSLVAGGGGIQPQHF. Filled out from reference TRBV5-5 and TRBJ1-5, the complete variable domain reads DAGVTQSPTHLIKTRGQQVTLRCSPISGHKSVSWYQQVLGQGPQFIFQYYEKEERGRGNFPDRFSARQFPNYSSELNVNALLLGDSALYLCASSLVAGGGGIQPQHFGDGTRLSIL.

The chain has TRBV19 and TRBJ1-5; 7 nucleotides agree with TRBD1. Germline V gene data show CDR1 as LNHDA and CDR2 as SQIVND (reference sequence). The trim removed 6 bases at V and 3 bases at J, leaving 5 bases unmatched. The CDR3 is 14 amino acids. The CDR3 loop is CASRTGFPNQPQHF. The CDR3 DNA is TGTGCCAGTAGGACAGGGTTCCCCAATCAGCCCCAGCATTTT.

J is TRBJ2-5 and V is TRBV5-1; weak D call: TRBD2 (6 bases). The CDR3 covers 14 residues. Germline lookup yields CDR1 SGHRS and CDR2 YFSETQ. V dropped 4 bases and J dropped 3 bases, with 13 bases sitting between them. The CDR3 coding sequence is TGCGCCAGCAGCCCCGGGACTCCTAAAGAGACCCAGTACTTC. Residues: CASSPGTPKETQYF.

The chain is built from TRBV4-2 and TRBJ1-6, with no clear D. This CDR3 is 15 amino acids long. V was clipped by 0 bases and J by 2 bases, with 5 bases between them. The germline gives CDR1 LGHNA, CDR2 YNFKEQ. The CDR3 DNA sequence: TGTGCCAGCAGCCAAGAAACGCCCTATAATTCACCCCTCCACTTT. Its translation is CASSQETPYNSPLHF.